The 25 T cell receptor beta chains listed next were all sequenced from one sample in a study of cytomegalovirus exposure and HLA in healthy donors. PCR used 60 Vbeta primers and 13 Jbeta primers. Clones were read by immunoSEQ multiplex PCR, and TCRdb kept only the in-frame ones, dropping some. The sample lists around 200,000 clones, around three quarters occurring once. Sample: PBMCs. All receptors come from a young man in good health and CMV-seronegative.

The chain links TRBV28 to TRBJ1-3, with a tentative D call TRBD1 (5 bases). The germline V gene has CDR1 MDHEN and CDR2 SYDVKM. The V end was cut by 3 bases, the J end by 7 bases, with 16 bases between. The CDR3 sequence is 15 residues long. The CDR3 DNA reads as TGTGCCAGCAGTTTCCCAGCAGGGAGGTGGAACACCATATATTTT. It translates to CASSFPAGRWNTIYF.

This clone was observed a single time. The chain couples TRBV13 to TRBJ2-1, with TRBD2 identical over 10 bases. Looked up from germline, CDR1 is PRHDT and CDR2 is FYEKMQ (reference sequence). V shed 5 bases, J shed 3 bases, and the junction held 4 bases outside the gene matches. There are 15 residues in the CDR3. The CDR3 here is CASSPGLAVYNEQFF. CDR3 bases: TGTGCCAGCAGCCCCGGACTAGCGGTCTACAATGAGCAGTTCTTC.

The CDR3 coding sequence is TGTGCCAGCCGGGCGATGGCAGGAGGGGAAAAACTGTTTTTT. Translating it yields CASRAMAGGEKLFF. The rearrangement links TRBV9 to TRBJ1-4; D is unclear. Per the germline V gene, CDR1 is SGDLS and CDR2 is YYNGEE. V was clipped by 7 bases and J by 8 bases, with 18 bases between them. This CDR3 has 14 amino acids.

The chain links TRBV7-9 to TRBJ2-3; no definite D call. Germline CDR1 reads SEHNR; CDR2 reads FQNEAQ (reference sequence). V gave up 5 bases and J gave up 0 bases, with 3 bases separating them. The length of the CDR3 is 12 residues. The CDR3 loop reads CASSPSTDTQYF. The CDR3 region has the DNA TGTGCCAGCAGCCCTAGCACAGATACGCAGTATTTT.

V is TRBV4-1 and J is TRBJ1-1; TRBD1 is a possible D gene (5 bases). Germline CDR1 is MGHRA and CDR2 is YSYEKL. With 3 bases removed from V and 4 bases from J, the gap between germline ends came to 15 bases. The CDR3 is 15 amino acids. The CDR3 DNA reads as TGCGCCAGCAGCCACCGGGACTTCCAGGCCACTGAAGCTTTCTTT. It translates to CASSHRDFQATEAFF.

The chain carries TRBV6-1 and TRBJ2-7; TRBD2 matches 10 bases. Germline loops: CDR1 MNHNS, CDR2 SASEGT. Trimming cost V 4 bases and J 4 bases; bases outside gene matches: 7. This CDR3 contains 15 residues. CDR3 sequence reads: CASSAYSGRSYEQYF. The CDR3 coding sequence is TGTGCCAGCAGTGCATATAGCGGGAGGTCGTACGAGCAGTACTTC.

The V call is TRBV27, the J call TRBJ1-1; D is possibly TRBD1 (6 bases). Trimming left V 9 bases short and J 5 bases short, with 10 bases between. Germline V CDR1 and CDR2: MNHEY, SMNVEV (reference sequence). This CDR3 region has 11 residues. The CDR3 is CASKGGTEAFF. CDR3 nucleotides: TGTGCCAGTAAGGGGGGGACTGAAGCTTTCTTT.

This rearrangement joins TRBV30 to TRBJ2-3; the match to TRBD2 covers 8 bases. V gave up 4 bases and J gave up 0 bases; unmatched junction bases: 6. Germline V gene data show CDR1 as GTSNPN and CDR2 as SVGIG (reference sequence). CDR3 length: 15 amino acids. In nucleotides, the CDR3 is TGTGCCTGGAATAGCGGGACCACAAGCACAGATACGCAGTATTTT. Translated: CAWNSGTTSTDTQYF.

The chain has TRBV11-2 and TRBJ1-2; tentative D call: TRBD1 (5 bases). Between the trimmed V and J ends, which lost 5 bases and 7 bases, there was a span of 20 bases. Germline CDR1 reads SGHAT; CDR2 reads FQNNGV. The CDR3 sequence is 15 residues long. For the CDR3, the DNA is TGTGCCAGCAGCCCAGATGGGATCAGGGATGGTGGCTACACCTTC. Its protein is CASSPDGIRDGGYTF.

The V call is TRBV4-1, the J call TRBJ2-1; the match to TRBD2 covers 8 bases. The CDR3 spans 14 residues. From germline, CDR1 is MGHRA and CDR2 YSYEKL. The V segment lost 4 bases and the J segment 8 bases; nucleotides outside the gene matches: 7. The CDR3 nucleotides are TGCGCCAGCAGCCCCGGGACTAGTGACGATGAGCAGTTCTTC. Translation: CASSPGTSDDEQFF.

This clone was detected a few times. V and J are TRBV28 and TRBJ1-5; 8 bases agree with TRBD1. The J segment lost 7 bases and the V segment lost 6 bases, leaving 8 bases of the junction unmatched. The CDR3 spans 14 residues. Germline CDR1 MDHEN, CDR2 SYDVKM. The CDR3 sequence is CASRGTGTKQPQHF. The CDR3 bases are TGTGCCAGCAGGGGGACAGGAACTAAACAGCCCCAGCATTTT.

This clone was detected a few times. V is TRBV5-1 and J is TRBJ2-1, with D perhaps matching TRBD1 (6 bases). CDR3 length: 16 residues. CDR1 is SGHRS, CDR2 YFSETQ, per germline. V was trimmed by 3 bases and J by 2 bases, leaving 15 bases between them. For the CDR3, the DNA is TGCGCCAGCAGCTCCAATTGGGGGACAACCTACAATGAGCAGTTCTTC. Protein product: CASSSNWGTTYNEQFF.

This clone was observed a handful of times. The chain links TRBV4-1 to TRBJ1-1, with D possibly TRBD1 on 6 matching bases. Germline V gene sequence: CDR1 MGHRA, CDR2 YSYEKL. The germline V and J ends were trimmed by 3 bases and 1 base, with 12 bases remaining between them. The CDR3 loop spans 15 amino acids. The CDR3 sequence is CASSQNRAGNTEAFF. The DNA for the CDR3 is TGCGCCAGCAGCCAGAACAGGGCTGGGAACACTGAAGCTTTCTTT.

CDR3 nucleotides: TGCGCCAGCAGTGAGTCGAACTGGGGACAGGGGCTCTATGGCTACACCTTC. Translating it yields CASSESNWGQGLYGYTF. The chain recombines TRBV10-2 with TRBJ1-2, with 10 bases matching TRBD1. This CDR3 contains 17 residues. The V gene's germline CDR1 is WSHSY and CDR2 SAAADI. V trimming: 0 bases; J trimming: 4 bases; junction bases outside the gene matches: 8.

Here the CDR3 reads CASSLDGEGTEAFF. In DNA form, the CDR3 reads TGTGCCAGCAGTTTGGACGGGGAGGGGACTGAAGCTTTCTTT. The V call is TRBV2, the J call TRBJ1-1; tentatively, D is TRBD1 (5 bases). The CDR3 has 14 residues. The germline V gene encodes CDR1 SNHLY and CDR2 FYNNEI. V lost 5 bases, J lost 5 bases, and 15 bases lay in between. The full variable domain, in which reference TRBV2 and TRBJ1-1 provide the parts outside the CDR3, is EPEVTQTPSHQVTQMGQEVILRCVPISNHLYFYWYRQILGQKVEFLVSFYNNEISEKSEIFDDQFSVERPDGSNFTLKIRSTKLEDSAMYFCASSLDGEGTEAFFGQGTRLTVV.

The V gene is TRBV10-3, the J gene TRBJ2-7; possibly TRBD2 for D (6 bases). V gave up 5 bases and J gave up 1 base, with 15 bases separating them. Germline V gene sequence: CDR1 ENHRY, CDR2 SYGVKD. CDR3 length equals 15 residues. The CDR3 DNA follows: TGTGCCATCAGTACGGGAGAATTAGGGTCCTACGAGCAGTACTTC. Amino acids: CAISTGELGSYEQYF.

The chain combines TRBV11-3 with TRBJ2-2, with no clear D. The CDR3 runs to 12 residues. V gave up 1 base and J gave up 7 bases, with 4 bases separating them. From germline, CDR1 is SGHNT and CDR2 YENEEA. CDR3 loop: CASSLAGGELFF. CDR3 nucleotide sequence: TGTGCCAGCAGCTTAGCCGGCGGGGAGCTGTTTTTT.

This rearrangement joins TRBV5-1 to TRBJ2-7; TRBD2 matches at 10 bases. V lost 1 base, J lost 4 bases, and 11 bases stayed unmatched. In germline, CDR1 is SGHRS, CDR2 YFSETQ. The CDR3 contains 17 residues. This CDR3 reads CASSLRASGSFGYEQYF. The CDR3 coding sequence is TGCGCCAGCAGCTTGCGGGCTAGCGGGAGTTTTGGGTACGAGCAGTACTTC.

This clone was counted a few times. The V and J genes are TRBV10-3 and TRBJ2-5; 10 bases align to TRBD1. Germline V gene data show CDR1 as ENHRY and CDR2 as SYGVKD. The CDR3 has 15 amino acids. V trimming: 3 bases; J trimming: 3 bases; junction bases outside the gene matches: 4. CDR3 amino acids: CAISEAGQGKETQYF. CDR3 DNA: TGTGCCATCAGTGAAGCGGGACAGGGGAAAGAGACCCAGTACTTC.

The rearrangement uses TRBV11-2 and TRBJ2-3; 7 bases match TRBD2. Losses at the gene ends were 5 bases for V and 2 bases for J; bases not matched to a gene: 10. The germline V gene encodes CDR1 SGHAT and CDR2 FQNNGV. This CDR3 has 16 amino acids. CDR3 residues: CASSPFLLADTDTQYF. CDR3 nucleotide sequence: TGTGCCAGCAGCCCTTTTCTTCTAGCGGACACAGATACGCAGTATTTT.

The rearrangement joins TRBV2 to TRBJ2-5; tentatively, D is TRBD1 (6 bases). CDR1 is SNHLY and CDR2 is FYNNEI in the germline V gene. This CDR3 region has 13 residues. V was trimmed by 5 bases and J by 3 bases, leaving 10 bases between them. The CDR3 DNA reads TGTGCCAGCAGTCACCACAGGGAAGAGACCCAGTACTTC. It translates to CASSHHREETQYF.

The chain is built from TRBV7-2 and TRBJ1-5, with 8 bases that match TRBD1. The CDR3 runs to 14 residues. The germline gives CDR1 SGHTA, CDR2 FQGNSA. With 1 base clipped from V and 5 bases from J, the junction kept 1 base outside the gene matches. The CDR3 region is CASSLGQGHQPQHF. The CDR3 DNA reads TGTGCCAGCAGCTTAGGACAGGGGCATCAGCCCCAGCATTTT.

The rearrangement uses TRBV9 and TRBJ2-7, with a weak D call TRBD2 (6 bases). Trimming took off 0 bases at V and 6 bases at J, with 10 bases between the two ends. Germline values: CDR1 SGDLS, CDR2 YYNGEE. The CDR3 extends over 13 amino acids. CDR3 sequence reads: CASSVVLGGEQYF. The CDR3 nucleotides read TGTGCCAGCAGCGTAGTCCTGGGAGGCGAGCAGTACTTC.

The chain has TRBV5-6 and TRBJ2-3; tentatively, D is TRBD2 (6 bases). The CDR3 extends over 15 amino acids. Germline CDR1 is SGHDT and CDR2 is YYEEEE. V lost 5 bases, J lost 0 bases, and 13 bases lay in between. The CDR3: CASSLGGVSTDTQYF. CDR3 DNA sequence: TGTGCCAGCAGTCTAGGAGGGGTTAGCACAGATACGCAGTATTTT.

The CDR3, as DNA: TGTGCCAGCAGGTCGACAGGAAACTATGGCTACACCTTC. Translated, it gives CASRSTGNYGYTF. V gene TRBV27 combines with J gene TRBJ1-2, with TRBD1 as a possible D gene (6 bases). CDR1 MNHEY and CDR2 SMNVEV come from the germline V gene (reference sequence). V was trimmed by 6 bases and J by 2 bases, leaving 10 bases between them. The CDR3 is 13 amino acids.